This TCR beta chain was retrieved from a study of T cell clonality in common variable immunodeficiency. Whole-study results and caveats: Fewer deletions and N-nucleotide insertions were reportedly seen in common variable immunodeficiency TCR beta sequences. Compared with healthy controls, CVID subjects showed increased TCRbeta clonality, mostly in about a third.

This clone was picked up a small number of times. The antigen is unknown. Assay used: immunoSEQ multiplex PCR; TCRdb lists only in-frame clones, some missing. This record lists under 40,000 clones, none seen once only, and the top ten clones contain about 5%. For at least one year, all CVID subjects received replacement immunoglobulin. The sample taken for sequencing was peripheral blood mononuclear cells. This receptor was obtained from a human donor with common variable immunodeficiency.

The CDR3 loop is CAYRTLYSNQPQHF. CDR3 DNA, as far as it was read: TGTGCCTACAGGACATTATATAGCAATCAGCCC. The chain carries TRBV30 and TRBJ1-5; possibly TRBD1 for D (5 bases). The CDR3 end lies 3 residues beyond the end of the read and is filled in from the germline J gene. The CDR3 is 14 residues long. Deletions cut 7 bases from V and 0 bases from J, with 13 bases between. The germline gives CDR1 GTSNPN, CDR2 SVGIG (reference sequence). Filled out from reference TRBV30 and TRBJ1-5, the complete variable domain reads SQTIHQWPATLVQPVGSPLSLECTVEGTSNPNLYWYRQAAGRGLQLLFYSVGIGQISSEVPQNLSASRPQDRQFILSSKKLLLSDSGFYLCAYRTLYSNQPQHFGDGTRLSIL.